The 20 T cell receptor beta chains below were found in one sample sequenced in a study of long-term antiretroviral therapy in people with HIV. Investigators performed immunoSEQ version v3.0 at survey level. Profiling relied on immunoSEQ multiplex PCR, and the TCRdb table lists in-frame clones only, not all of them. The table shows around 39,000 clones, with under 85% occurring only once. The sequencing used unsorted PBMCs, collected 1 year after starting antiretroviral therapy. The receptors stem from a man between 18 and 29 years old with HIV.

The chain uses TRBV13 and TRBJ2-7; TRBD2 is a possible D gene (6 bases). V dropped 3 bases and J dropped 0 bases, with 12 bases sitting between them. The length of the CDR3 is 15 residues. CDR1 is PRHDT, CDR2 FYEKMQ, per germline (reference sequence). CDR3 DNA sequence: TGTGCCAGCAGCTTCCGCGGGACGAGCTCCTACGAGCAGTACTTC. Translating gives CASSFRGTSSYEQYF.

The chain uses TRBV6-5 and TRBJ1-2, with D possibly TRBD1 on 5 matching bases. The V end lost 4 bases, the J end lost 8 bases, and 20 bases lay between the germline ends. CDR3 length equals 15 residues. CDR1 MNHEY and CDR2 SVGAGI come from the germline V gene. The CDR3 reads CASSLPLMGEIGYTF. The CDR3 DNA follows: TGTGCCAGCAGTTTACCCCTCATGGGGGAAATCGGCTACACCTTC.

V and J are TRBV7-9 and TRBJ2-1; 8 bases are a match to TRBD1. The CDR3 runs 14 residues. Germline CDR1 is SEHNR and CDR2 is FQNEAQ (reference sequence). The J segment lost 6 bases and the V segment lost 5 bases, leaving 6 bases of the junction unmatched. The DNA of the CDR3 is TGTGCCAGCAGCCCCTGGACAGGGACCAATGAGCAGTTCTTC. Its translation is CASSPWTGTNEQFF.

The chain uses TRBV4-1 and TRBJ2-2, with D unclear. This CDR3 spans 13 amino acids. The V end lost 5 bases, the J end lost 3 bases, and 7 bases lay between the germline ends. The germline CDR1 and CDR2 sequences are MGHRA and YSYEKL. Written as DNA, the CDR3 is TGCGCCAGCAGCGCTCCCGACACCGGGGAGCTGTTTTTT. It codes for CASSAPDTGELFF.

The J gene is TRBJ1-5, the V gene TRBV11-2; D remains unclear. The V gene's germline CDR1 is SGHAT and CDR2 FQNNGV. V was clipped by 2 bases and J by 0 bases, with 2 bases between them. This CDR3 is 13 amino acids long. CDR3 sequence: CASSLYSNQPQHF. CDR3 DNA sequence: TGTGCCAGCAGCTTATATAGCAATCAGCCCCAGCATTTT. The whole variable domain, filled in from reference TRBV11-2 and TRBJ1-5, reads EAGVAQSPRYKIIEKRQSVAFWCNPISGHATLYWYQQILGQGPKLLIQFQNNGVVDDSQLPKDRFSAERLKGVDSTLKIQPAKLEDSAVYLCASSLYSNQPQHFGDGTRLSIL.

The rearrangement uses TRBV6-5 and TRBJ2-3, with D tentatively TRBD1 or TRBD2 (6 bases each). Trimming removed 6 bases at V and 2 bases at J, with 15 bases between. The CDR3 is made up of 15 amino acids. Germline V gene data show CDR1 as MNHEY and CDR2 as SVGAGI. In DNA form, the CDR3 reads TGTGCCAGCAGGGGGGGCGTCAGCCACACAGATACGCAGTATTTT. Encoded protein: CASRGGVSHTDTQYF.

This clone was counted only a few times. The V and J genes are TRBV14 and TRBJ1-1, with D uncertain. V lost 2 bases and J lost 1, with 17 bases in between. The CDR3 covers 17 residues. The germline gives CDR1 SGHDN, CDR2 FVKESK. The CDR3 reads CASSQPRATMGNTEAFF. The CDR3 DNA sequence: TGTGCCAGCAGCCAACCTCGGGCCACCATGGGGAACACTGAAGCTTTCTTT. Using reference TRBV14 and TRBJ1-1 for the parts outside the CDR3, the full variable domain is EAGVTQFPSHSVIEKGQTVTLRCDPISGHDNLYWYRRVMGKEIKFLLHFVKESKQDESGMPNNRFLAERTGGTYSTLKVQPAELEDSGVYFCASSQPRATMGNTEAFFGQGTRLTVV.

The chain couples TRBV21-1 to TRBJ2-7; no DNA check was done on the table's D call, TRBD2. TRBV21-1 is reported as a pseudogene. The CDR3 has 15 amino acids. The CDR3: CASSKVWTSSYEQYF. CDR3 bases: TGTGCCAGCAGCAAAGTTTGGACTAGCTCCTACGAGCAGTACTTC.

This chain links TRBV19 with TRBJ1-1; 7 bases match TRBD1. Germline trimming cut 8 bases from V and 4 bases from J; bases unmatched to any gene: 4. Looked up from germline, CDR1 is LNHDA and CDR2 is SQIVND (reference sequence). This CDR3 has 12 amino acids. CDR3: CASRQGSTEAFF. Written as DNA, the CDR3 is TGTGCCAGTCGACAGGGAAGCACTGAAGCTTTCTTT.

The chain combines TRBV29-1 with TRBJ1-4, with 8 bases aligning to TRBD1. The length of the CDR3 is 14 residues. V lost 5 bases, J lost 0 bases, and 2 bases stayed unmatched. The V gene's germline CDR1 is SQVTM and CDR2 ANQGSEA. The CDR3 loop is CSVPQGATNEKLFF. The CDR3 DNA reads as TGCAGCGTTCCACAGGGGGCAACTAATGAAAAACTGTTTTTT.

The chain has TRBV4-1 and TRBJ2-7; D could derive from TRBD1 or TRBD2 (5 bases each). CDR3 length: 16 amino acids. V was trimmed by 0 bases and J by 0 bases, leaving 12 bases between them. The germline V gene encodes CDR1 MGHRA and CDR2 YSYEKL. The CDR3 here is CASSQDYGALSYEQYF. Written as DNA, the CDR3 is TGCGCCAGCAGCCAAGATTACGGGGCCCTCTCCTACGAGCAGTACTTC.

The rearrangement uses TRBV28 and TRBJ1-2, with TRBD1 as a possible D gene (5 bases). The germline gives CDR1 MDHEN, CDR2 SYDVKM. The CDR3 is 15 residues long. V shed 5 bases and J shed 4 bases, with 17 bases lying between them. CDR3 in DNA: TGTGCCAGCAGTCCCCCGGGGGGACTGGGCTATGGCTACACCTTC. This sequence encodes CASSPPGGLGYGYTF.

A single count supports this clone. The genes are TRBV5-1 and TRBJ1-1; D possibly corresponds to TRBD1 (5 bases). Germline V gives CDR1 SGHRS, CDR2 YFSETQ. Trimming left V 3 bases short and J 7 bases short, with 16 bases between. CDR3 size: 14 residues. The DNA of the CDR3 is TGCGCCAGCAGCTCTCCCCGAACTAGGGGTGAAGCTTTCTTT. As protein: CASSSPRTRGEAFF.

V is TRBV7-9 and J is TRBJ2-7; 8 bases are a match to TRBD1. V shed 4 bases and J 1 base; nucleotides not matched to a gene: 3. In germline, CDR1 is SEHNR, CDR2 FQNEAQ (reference sequence). CDR3 length: 14 residues. The CDR3 bases are TGTGCCAGCAGCTCGGGACAGGAGTCCTACGAGCAGTACTTC. It yields the protein CASSSGQESYEQYF.

The V call is TRBV9, the J call TRBJ2-1; TRBD1 agrees at 8 bases. The J segment lost 1 base and the V segment lost 2 bases, leaving 2 bases of the junction unmatched. The CDR3 contains 15 residues. Germline values: CDR1 SGDLS, CDR2 YYNGEE. CDR3 sequence (DNA): TGTGCCAGCAGCGTTGGACAGGGATCCTACAATGAGCAGTTCTTC. Translating it yields CASSVGQGSYNEQFF.

The chain is built from TRBV28 and TRBJ2-1; tentatively, D is TRBD2 (5 bases). Germline CDR1 MDHEN, CDR2 SYDVKM. The CDR3 runs 17 residues. V gave up 2 bases and J gave up 4 bases, with 18 bases separating them. Here the CDR3 DNA reads TGTGCCAGCAGTTTAGACGGATCACTAGAGGGTTACAATGAGCAGTTCTTC. The encoded protein is CASSLDGSLEGYNEQFF.

The CDR3 region is CASSSHGLAVNTDTQYF. DNA of the CDR3: TGTGCCAGCAGTTCCCACGGACTAGCGGTAAACACAGATACGCAGTATTTT. The rearrangement joins TRBV28 to TRBJ2-3; 10 bases are a match to TRBD2. Losses at the gene ends were 4 bases for V and 2 bases for J; bases not matched to a gene: 9. This CDR3 has 17 amino acids. From germline, CDR1 is MDHEN and CDR2 SYDVKM.

Only a few counts were recorded for this clone. V and J are TRBV7-8 and TRBJ2-2, with unresolved D. Trimming took 1 base from V and 7 from J, leaving 4 bases between them. CDR3 length: 12 amino acids. Germline V gene lookup returns CDR1 SGHVS and CDR2 FQNEAQ. CDR3 in amino acids: CASSLGSGELFF. The CDR3 DNA sequence: TGTGCCAGCAGCTTAGGAAGCGGGGAGCTGTTTTTT. Complete variable domain (other parts from reference TRBV7-8 and TRBJ2-2): GAGVSQSPRYKVAKRGQDVALRCDPISGHVSLFWYQQALGQGPEFLTYFQNEAQLDKSGLPSDRFFAERPEGSVSTLKIQRTQQEDSAVYLCASSLGSGELFFGEGSRLTVL.

V usage is TRBV18 and J usage is TRBJ2-4; the D gene is possibly TRBD2 (6 bases). Looked up from germline, CDR1 is KGHSH and CDR2 is LQKENI. Trimming took 0 bases from V and 0 from J, leaving 6 bases between them. The CDR3 runs 15 residues. In DNA form, the CDR3 reads TGTGCCAGCTCACCACCGGGACTAGCCAAAAACATTCAGTACTTC. This sequence encodes CASSPPGLAKNIQYF.

This chain joins TRBV27 and TRBJ2-1; TRBD2 aligns across 9 bases. With V trimmed by 3 bases and J by 10 bases, 7 bases remained unmatched. The germline V gene encodes CDR1 MNHEY and CDR2 SMNVEV (reference sequence). CDR3 length: 14 residues. CDR3 amino acids: CASSFGREGGEQFF. The CDR3 region has the DNA TGTGCCAGCAGTTTCGGGCGGGAGGGCGGGGAGCAGTTCTTC.